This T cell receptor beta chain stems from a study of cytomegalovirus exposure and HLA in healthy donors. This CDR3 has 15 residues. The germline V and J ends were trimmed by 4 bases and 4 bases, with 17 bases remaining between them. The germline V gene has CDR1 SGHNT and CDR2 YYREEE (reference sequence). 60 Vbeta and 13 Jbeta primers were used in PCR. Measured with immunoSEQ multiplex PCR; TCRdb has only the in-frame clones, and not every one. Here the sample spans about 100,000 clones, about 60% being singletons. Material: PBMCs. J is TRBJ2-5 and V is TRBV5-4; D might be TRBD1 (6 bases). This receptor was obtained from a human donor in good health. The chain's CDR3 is CASSLEGPRGETQYF. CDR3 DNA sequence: TGTGCCAGCAGCCTTGAAGGCCCCAGGGGAGAGACCCAGTACTTC.